These T cell receptor beta chains were read from a single sample in a study of blood T cell repertoires in COVID-19. Some clones are missing from TCRdb's copy, which holds only in-frame ones; the method was immunoSEQ multiplex PCR. The top ten clones hold around 15% of a sample with around 140,000 clones, about four fifths of them seen once. Material: peripheral blood. The receptors come from a human donor with acute or convalescent COVID-19. The donor label of this sample is uncertain. CDR3s include the opening cysteine and the closing phenylalanine or tryptophan. D genes are given only for firm matches. Clone size is shown for a subset of rows, as once, few, many or a class of expanded clone.

CDR3 DNA,CDR3 protein,V gene,J gene,D gene,clone size
TGTGCCAGCTCACACGGACAGGGCTACGAGACCCAGTACTTC,CASSHGQGYETQYF,TRBV18,TRBJ2-5,TRBD1,once
TGTGCCAGCTCACTTGGAGGGGATGGGAGCAATCAGCCCCAGCATTTT,CASSLGGDGSNQPQHF,TRBV18,TRBJ1-5,.,.
TGTGCCAGCAGTTTATCTAGAACCAGGGGCGGCTACACCTTC,CASSLSRTRGGYTF,TRBV27,TRBJ1-2,.,.
TGTGCCAGCAGCTTAGCAGCGAGCGGGGAGCTGTTTTTT,CASSLAASGELFF,TRBV11-2,TRBJ2-2,.,.
TGTGCCAGCAGCCCAGGACCCCCCACAGGGTACGTCTTGGTATACACCATATATTTT,CASSPGPPTGYVLVYTIYF,TRBV11-3,TRBJ1-3,.,once
TGTGCCAGCAGCTTAGATGGACATCTGAACACCGGGGAGCTGTTTTTT,CASSLDGHLNTGELFF,TRBV11-1,TRBJ2-2,.,.
TGTGCTAGCAGCGACGCAACCACAGGGACCCAGTACTTC,CASSDATTGTQYF,TRBV7-7,TRBJ2-5,.,.
TGCGCCAGCAGACGCAGTCTAGAAAACACCGGGGAGCTGTTTTTT,CASRRSLENTGELFF,TRBV5-1,TRBJ2-2,.,.
TGCGCCAGCAGGGGATCCGGGGGGCAGTACTTC,CASRGSGGQYF,TRBV10-2,TRBJ2-7,.,.
TGTGCCACCAGCAGGCAGGGTTCAGGAAACACCATATATTTT,CATSRQGSGNTIYF,TRBV15,TRBJ1-3,.,.
TGTGCCAGCTCACTGGACAGGGTTTCACCCCTCCACTTT,CASSLDRVSPLHF,TRBV18,TRBJ1-6,TRBD1,.
TGCGCCAGCAGCCCCTTGACAGTGGGCGATGAAAAACTGTTTTTT,CASSPLTVGDEKLFF,TRBV5-1,TRBJ1-4,.,.
TGCGCCAGCAGCCAAGTGCCCCCAGGGAGGAATGAGCAGTTCTTC,CASSQVPPGRNEQFF,TRBV4-1,TRBJ2-1,.,.
TGTGCCAGCAGCTTAGAGACGGGAAGCTCCTACGAGCAGTACTTC,CASSLETGSSYEQYF,TRBV7-3,TRBJ2-7,.,.
TGTGCGGGTCTGCAGGGGGCTCGTGAAGCTTTCTTT,CAGLQGAREAFF,TRBV30,TRBJ1-1,TRBD1,few
TGTGCCAGCTCAGTCACAGTAGATAGCAATCAGCCCCAGCATTTT,CASSVTVDSNQPQHF,TRBV18,TRBJ1-5,.,.
TGTGCCAGTAAGCTTAGGTCCGCTAGCGGGGGTGCCTACGAGCAGTACTTC,CASKLRSASGGAYEQYF,TRBV7-8,TRBJ2-7,TRBD2,.
TGTGCCAGCAGCTCGGTGGGACAGGGGGGTCTTTGGGAGAAGGCCGGGGAGCTGTTTTTT,CASSSVGQGGLWEKAGELFF,TRBV5-4,TRBJ2-2,TRBD1,.
TGTGCCAGCAGTTTACAGCTGGCCAGCGTTGAGCAGTTCTTC,CASSLQLASVEQFF,TRBV27,TRBJ2-1,.,.
TGTGCCAGCAGTTGGTTAGGGGCTACGGGCTACACCTTC,CASSWLGATGYTF,TRBV27,TRBJ1-2,.,.
TGCGCCAGCAGCTTTGGGACAGTCGGTTCACCCCTCCACTTT,CASSFGTVGSPLHF,TRBV5-1,TRBJ1-6,TRBD1,.
TGTGCCGTCCCCGACACCGGGGAGCTGTTTTTT,CAVPDTGELFF,TRBV12-3/TRBV12-4,TRBJ2-2,.,once
TGTGCCAGTAGTAGAAGCGGGGGATCGGGGGCTTTCTTT,CASSRSGGSGAFF,TRBV19,TRBJ1-1,.,.
TGTGCCAGCAGCTTATTTGCAGTGGGGACAGGGAGCTATGGCTACACCTTC,CASSLFAVGTGSYGYTF,TRBV7-2,TRBJ1-2,TRBD1,few
TGTGCCACCCAGAGCGGGGGCCGGACCGGGGAGCTGTTTTTT,CATQSGGRTGELFF,TRBV10-3,TRBJ2-2,TRBD2,.
TGTGCCAGCAGCTTATCATCGGGGTCTAACTATGGCTACACCTTC,CASSLSSGSNYGYTF,TRBV7-8,TRBJ1-2,.,.
TGTGCCAGCACCAAGACAGGGTTCCTGGATGGCTACACCTTC,CASTKTGFLDGYTF,TRBV2,TRBJ1-2,TRBD1,.
TGTGCCAGCAGGGCTAGACAGGTGGATGGCTACACCTTC,CASRARQVDGYTF,TRBV5-4,TRBJ1-2,.,.
TGTGCCAGCAGCGTAGAGGCCCGGGGGGCTTTCTTT,CASSVEARGAFF,TRBV12-3/TRBV12-4,TRBJ1-1,.,.
TGTGCCACTTATGGGCTAGCGGGGGGCCGAGATACGCAGTATTTT,CATYGLAGGRDTQYF,TRBV15,TRBJ2-3,TRBD2,.
TGTGCCACCAGCAGAGATCGGGGTCGGCAGCCCCAGCATTTT,CATSRDRGRQPQHF,TRBV15,TRBJ1-5,.,.
TGTGCCAGCAGCTTCCAGTTGCAAGAGACCCAGTACTTC,CASSFQLQETQYF,TRBV7-2,TRBJ2-5,.,.
TGTGCCAGCAGTGAGGCGGGGGCCTACAAAGACCATGGCTACACCTTC,CASSEAGAYKDHGYTF,TRBV2,TRBJ1-2,.,.
TGTGCCAGCAGTTTAATAGGGGGCGAGGAGACCCAGTACTTC,CASSLIGGEETQYF,TRBV28,TRBJ2-5,TRBD1,.
TGTGCCAGCTCGCCAGTGAGTGGTCGCGAGACCCAGTACTTC,CASSPVSGRETQYF,TRBV18,TRBJ2-5,.,once
TGTGCCAGCAGCTTAGGTAGCGGGGGGACAGATACGCAGTATTTT,CASSLGSGGTDTQYF,TRBV7-9,TRBJ2-3,TRBD2,.
TGTGCCAGCAGAGCAAGCGATGCTAACTATGGCTACACCTTC,CASRASDANYGYTF,TRBV5-4,TRBJ1-2,.,.
TGTGCCAGCAGTACTAATATTAATTCACCCCTCCACTTT,CASSTNINSPLHF,TRBV16,TRBJ1-6,.,few
TGTGCCAGCAGCCCTCTAAGAGAGACCCAGTACTTC,CASSPLRETQYF,TRBV7-8,TRBJ2-5,.,.
TGCGCCAGCAGCATCAGCGGAGAGAGCAATCAGCCCCAGCATTTT,CASSISGESNQPQHF,TRBV5-1,TRBJ1-5,.,.
TGCGCCAGCAGTGATTTCGGGTCCACTGAAGCTTTCTTT,CASSDFGSTEAFF,TRBV10-2,TRBJ1-1,.,.
TGCAGCGTTGAGGGGAGACAGTCGGGGGCCCAGTACTTC,CSVEGRQSGAQYF,TRBV29-1,TRBJ2-5,.,.
TGCGCCAGCAGCCAAGATTCGGGCAGGGTAATGAACTTC,CASSQDSGRVMNF,TRBV4-1,TRBJ2-7,.,.
TGTGCCAGCAGCTACGCTTCCGGGAGCTCCAGGCACTTC,CASSYASGSSRHF,TRBV5-4,TRBJ1-2,.,.
TGTGCCAGCAGCTTGTTGCGAGGGGAGGATAATAATTCACCCCTCCACTTT,CASSLLRGEDNNSPLHF,TRBV5-8,TRBJ1-6,.,few
TGTGCCACCAGCAGAGATAGGGGGCCGCAAGAGACCCAGTACTTC,CATSRDRGPQETQYF,TRBV15,TRBJ2-5,TRBD1,.
TGTGCCAGCTCAGCTAGACCTCCCCCGAACACTGAAGCTTTCTTT,CASSARPPPNTEAFF,TRBV18,TRBJ1-1,.,once
TGCGCCAGCAGCTCAAACTCCGGGACAGGGGTTGGGCCCTATGGCTACACCTTC,CASSSNSGTGVGPYGYTF,TRBV5-1,TRBJ1-2,TRBD1,few
TGTGCCATCAGTGAGTCCCCAGGGGTCTACGAGCAGTACTTC,CAISESPGVYEQYF,TRBV10-3,TRBJ2-7,.,few
TGTGCCAGTAGGGGATCTGGACAGGGAGGCAATCAGCCCCAGCATTTT,CASRGSGQGGNQPQHF,TRBV19,TRBJ1-5,TRBD1,.
TGTGCCAGCAGCTTACGGGGGGACAATGAGCAGTTCTTC,CASSLRGDNEQFF,TRBV7-9,TRBJ2-1,TRBD2,.
TGTGCCAGCAGCTTTGGACAGCAATACTATGGCTACACCTTC,CASSFGQQYYGYTF,TRBV5-4,TRBJ1-2,.,.
TGTGCCAGCAGCCGGGACAACAACTATGGCTACACCTTC,CASSRDNNYGYTF,TRBV7-9,TRBJ1-2,.,.